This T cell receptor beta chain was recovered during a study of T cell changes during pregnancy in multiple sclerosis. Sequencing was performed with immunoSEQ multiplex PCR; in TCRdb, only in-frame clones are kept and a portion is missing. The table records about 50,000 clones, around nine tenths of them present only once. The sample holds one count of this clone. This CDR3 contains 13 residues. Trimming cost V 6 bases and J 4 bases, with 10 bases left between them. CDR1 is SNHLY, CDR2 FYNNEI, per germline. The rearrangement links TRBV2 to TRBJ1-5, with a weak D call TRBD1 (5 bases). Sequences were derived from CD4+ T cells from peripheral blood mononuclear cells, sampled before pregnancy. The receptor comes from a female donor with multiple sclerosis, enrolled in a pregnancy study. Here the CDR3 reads CASRGGINQPQHF. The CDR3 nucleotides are TGTGCCAGCAGGGGGGGTATTAATCAGCCCCAGCATTTT.